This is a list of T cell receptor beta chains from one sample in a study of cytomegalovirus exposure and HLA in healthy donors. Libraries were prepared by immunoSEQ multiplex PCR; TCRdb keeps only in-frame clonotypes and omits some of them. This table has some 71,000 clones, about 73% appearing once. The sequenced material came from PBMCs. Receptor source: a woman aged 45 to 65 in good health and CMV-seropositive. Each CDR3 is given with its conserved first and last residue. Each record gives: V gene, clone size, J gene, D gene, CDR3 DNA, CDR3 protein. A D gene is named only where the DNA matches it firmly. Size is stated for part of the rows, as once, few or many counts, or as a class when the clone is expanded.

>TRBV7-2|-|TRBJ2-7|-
TGTGCCAGCAGCTTAATTAGCGGTCTGGCGGGTCCCTCCTACGAGCAGTACTTC
CASSLISGLAGPSYEQYF
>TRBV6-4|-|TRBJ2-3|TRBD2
TGTGCCAGCTCCGGGACTAGCGGGGAAACTACGCAGTATTTT
CASSGTSGETTQYF
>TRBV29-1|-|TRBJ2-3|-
TGCAGCGTTGACGGTTTGTCTCTGACAAACACAGATACGCAGTATTTT
CSVDGLSLTNTDTQYF
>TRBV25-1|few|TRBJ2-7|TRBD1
TGTGCCAGCAGTGAATATCGGACAGGGGACGACGAGCAGTACTTC
CASSEYRTGDDEQYF
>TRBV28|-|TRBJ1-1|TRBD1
TGTGCCAGCAGTGACAGGGATACTGAAGCTTTCTTT
CASSDRDTEAFF
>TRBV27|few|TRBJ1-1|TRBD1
TGTGCCAGCAGTTCCCTTGACAGGGGGCTCACTGAAGCTTTCTTT
CASSSLDRGLTEAFF
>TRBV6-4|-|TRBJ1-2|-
TGTGCCAGCAGCCTGGCGCCAGGGGCCGGGGGCTACACCTTC
CASSLAPGAGGYTF
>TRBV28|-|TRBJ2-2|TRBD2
TGTGCCAGCAGTTTGGCTAGCGGGGGGAACACCGGGGAGCTGTTTTTT
CASSLASGGNTGELFF
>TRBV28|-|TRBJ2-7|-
TGTGCCAGCAGTTTGGAACCGGGGACCTACGAGCAGTACTTC
CASSLEPGTYEQYF
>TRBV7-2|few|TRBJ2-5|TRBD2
TGTGCCAGCAGCGCCTACCTAGCGGGGCAGCAGACCCAGTACTTC
CASSAYLAGQQTQYF
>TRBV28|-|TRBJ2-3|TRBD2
TGTGCCAGCAGTTTAACCGGACTAGACACAGATACGCAGTATTTT
CASSLTGLDTDTQYF
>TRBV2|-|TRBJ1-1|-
TGTGCCAGCACATGGGGGACACCTAATGAAGCTTTCTTT
CASTWGTPNEAFF
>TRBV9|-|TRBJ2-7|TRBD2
TGTGCCAGCAGCGTAGGAGTTGGAGCGGGAGCTCTTAACGAGCAGTACTTC
CASSVGVGAGALNEQYF
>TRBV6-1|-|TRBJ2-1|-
TGTGCCAGCAAGACAGTGGAGGGTGAGCAGTTCTTC
CASKTVEGEQFF
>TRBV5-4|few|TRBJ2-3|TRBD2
TGTGCCAGCAGCACTAGGACTAGCGGGAAAGCAGATACGCAGTATTTT
CASSTRTSGKADTQYF
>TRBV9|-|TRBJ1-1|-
TGTGCCAGCAGTGCTCCCGGGTCCATGAACACTGAAGCTTTCTTT
CASSAPGSMNTEAFF